Presented here are 27 T cell receptor beta chains from one specimen sequenced in a study of blood T cell repertoires in COVID-19 (dated by TCRdb to about 2020). Library preparation was by the immunoSEQ multiplex PCR assay. As stored in TCRdb, this immuneACCESS dataset retains in-frame rearrangements with V and J assigned. A fraction of the clones does not appear; measured against another copy, unresolved V genes explain less than half of the discrepancy, and the remainder lacks a known reason. The sample contains about 70,000 clones, around 87% of them found a single time. Jointly, the top ten make up approximately 10% of the sample. The sequencing sample was made of peripheral blood. The receptors stem from a young woman with acute or convalescent COVID-19.

This chain uses TRBV25-1 with TRBJ2-5; weak D call: TRBD1 (6 bases). This CDR3 has 14 amino acids. Germline CDR1 MGHDK, CDR2 SYGVNS. The V gene lost 2 bases and the J gene lost 2 bases, with 9 bases spanning the gap. The CDR3, as DNA: TGTGCCAGCAGTGAAGCAGGGGCACAAGAGACCCAGTACTTC. This gives the protein CASSEAGAQETQYF. Together with reference TRBV25-1 and TRBJ2-5, the CDR3 gives the full variable domain: EADIYQTPRYLVIGTGKKITLECSQTMGHDKMYWYQQDPGMELHLIHYSYGVNSTEKGDLSSESTVSRIRTEHFPLTLESARPSHTSQYLCASSEAGAQETQYFGPGTRLLVL.

The rearrangement uses TRBV27 and TRBJ1-6; D remains unclear. Germline values: CDR1 MNHEY, CDR2 SMNVEV (reference sequence). Trimming removed 0 bases at V and 7 bases at J, with 10 bases between. The CDR3 has 15 residues. Here the CDR3 DNA reads TGTGCCAGCAGTTTATCTCGGCAGGCGAATTCACCCCTCCACTTT. As protein: CASSLSRQANSPLHF.

The chain carries TRBV12-3 or TRBV12-4 and TRBJ1-1; no clear D. V was shortened by 6 bases and J by 3 bases, with 8 bases between the two germline ends. CDR3 length: 12 residues. The CDR3 sequence: CASSRRDTEAFF. The CDR3 coding sequence is TGTGCCAGCAGCAGGAGGGACACTGAAGCTTTCTTT.

The chain links TRBV7-8 to TRBJ1-2; 11 bases are a match to TRBD1. V shed 5 bases and J 1 base; nucleotides not matched to a gene: 9. CDR1 is SGHVS, CDR2 FQNEAQ, per germline. The CDR3 length is 17 residues. For the CDR3, the DNA is TGTGCCAGCAGCCCCGTCCCGGGACAGGGGGTTAACTATGGCTACACCTTC. It codes for CASSPVPGQGVNYGYTF.

This chain uses TRBV9 with TRBJ1-5; no clear D. The germline CDR1 and CDR2 sequences are SGDLS and YYNGEE. The V end was cut by 2 bases, the J end by 4 bases, with 7 bases between. CDR3 size: 13 residues. Here the CDR3 reads CASSVSINQPQHF. The DNA of the CDR3 is TGTGCCAGCAGCGTGAGCATAAATCAGCCCCAGCATTTT.

The gene calls are TRBV4-1 and TRBJ2-1, with D uncertain. The V end was cut by 7 bases, the J end by 2 bases, with 18 bases between. The length of the CDR3 is 16 residues. Germline values: CDR1 MGHRA, CDR2 YSYEKL. The CDR3 sequence is CASTPSGPNTYNEQFF. As DNA, the CDR3 is TGCGCCAGCACCCCTAGTGGCCCCAACACCTACAATGAGCAGTTCTTC.

The chain carries TRBV5-6 and TRBJ1-6; the match to TRBD1 covers 9 bases. This CDR3 comprises 14 residues. CDR1 and CDR2 (germline): SGHDT, YYEEEE. V shed 3 bases, J shed 8 bases, and the junction held 3 bases outside the gene matches. CDR3 sequence (DNA): TGTGCCAGCAGCTACAGGGGGCTCTATTCACCCCTCCACTTT. Amino acids: CASSYRGLYSPLHF.

The chain recombines TRBV6-1 with TRBJ2-7, with 9 bases lining up with TRBD2. This CDR3 is built from 15 residues. The V gene end was trimmed by 4 bases and the J gene end by 7 bases; junction bases not matched to a gene: 11. In germline, CDR1 is MNHNS, CDR2 SASEGT. CDR3 region: CASSGAGGVRGEQYF. The CDR3 coding sequence is TGTGCCAGCAGTGGAGCGGGGGGCGTCAGGGGGGAGCAGTACTTC.

The V call is TRBV18, the J call TRBJ2-5, with 9 bases that match TRBD1. Trimming cost V 3 bases and J 5 bases; bases outside gene matches: 1. The CDR3 is made up of 13 amino acids. CDR1 KGHSH and CDR2 LQKENI come from the germline V gene. CDR3 protein: CASSPGTGETQYF. For the CDR3, the DNA is TGTGCCAGCTCACCCGGGACAGGGGAGACCCAGTACTTC.

The rearrangement links TRBV5-1 to TRBJ2-2, with D possibly TRBD1 on 5 matching bases. The CDR3 consists of 14 residues. Germline CDR1 reads SGHRS; CDR2 reads YFSETQ. The germline V and J ends were trimmed by 3 bases and 2 bases, with 8 bases remaining between them. Here the CDR3 DNA reads TGCGCCAGCAGCTCCGACAGTAACACCGGGGAGCTGTTTTTT. Encoded protein: CASSSDSNTGELFF.

V usage is TRBV5-6 and J usage is TRBJ2-1; the match to TRBD1 covers 11 bases. V lost 0 bases and J lost 6; bases outside the gene matches: 2. The CDR3 consists of 15 residues. Germline V lookup: CDR1 SGHDT, CDR2 YYEEEE. CDR3 coding DNA: TGTGCCAGCAGCTTGGGGACAGGGGGCATCAATGAGCAGTTCTTC. This sequence encodes CASSLGTGGINEQFF.

This sequence joins TRBV11-2 and TRBJ1-4, with 10 nucleotides matching TRBD1. Germline V gene sequence: CDR1 SGHAT, CDR2 FQNNGV. The CDR3 runs to 14 residues. V lost 6 bases and J lost 7; bases outside the gene matches: 5. This CDR3 reads CASRPGQGGEKLFF. The CDR3 DNA is TGTGCCAGCAGACCTGGACAGGGGGGTGAAAAACTGTTTTTT.

The chain couples TRBV7-9 to TRBJ1-1, with D tentatively TRBD1 (5 bases). The CDR3 is 15 amino acids. V was trimmed by 1 base and J by 4 bases, leaving 13 bases between them. Germline loops: CDR1 SEHNR, CDR2 FQNEAQ (reference sequence). The CDR3 region has the DNA TGTGCCAGCAGCTTAGTGCAAGGGGTCGGCACTGAAGCTTTCTTT. It is translated as CASSLVQGVGTEAFF.

V usage is TRBV2 and J usage is TRBJ1-5; TRBD1 aligns across 7 bases. There are 16 residues in the CDR3. Trimming at V came to 0 bases and at J to 10 bases, leaving 12 bases not matched to a gene. Germline CDR1 is SNHLY and CDR2 is FYNNEI. The CDR3 DNA follows: TGTGCCAGCAGTGAAGCGCTTGGGACAGTCACCTCACCCCAGCATTTT. It specifies CASSEALGTVTSPQHF.

The chain couples TRBV7-2 to TRBJ1-5, with D perhaps matching TRBD1 (6 bases). The CDR3 sequence is 15 residues long. CDR1 is SGHTA, CDR2 FQGNSA, per germline. V was shortened by 6 bases and J by 6 bases, with 18 bases between the two germline ends. CDR3 in amino acids: CASSSESGVSQPQHF. For the CDR3, the DNA is TGTGCCAGCAGTAGTGAATCAGGGGTAAGTCAGCCCCAGCATTTT.

J is TRBJ1-5 and V is TRBV4-2; D is unresolved. The CDR3 is made up of 15 amino acids. The germline V and J ends were trimmed by 1 base and 6 bases, with 13 bases remaining between them. The germline CDR1 and CDR2 sequences are LGHNA and YNFKEQ. CDR3 nucleotide sequence: TGTGCCAGCAGCCAAGCGACGGGTGAGGGTCAGCCCCAGCATTTT. Encoded protein: CASSQATGEGQPQHF.

The chain employs TRBV28 and TRBJ1-2, with D unclear. The CDR3 is 11 amino acids. Germline V lookup: CDR1 MDHEN, CDR2 SYDVKM. V lost 8 bases to trimming and J lost 5 bases, with 9 bases between them. In DNA, the CDR3 is TGTGCCAGCCATGGGGAGTATGGCTACACCTTC. It specifies CASHGEYGYTF.

CDR3 sequence reads: CASSLGQTDEQFF. For the CDR3, the DNA is TGTGCCAGCAGCCTGGGACAGACGGATGAGCAGTTCTTC. The genes are TRBV9 and TRBJ2-1; 7 bases are shared with TRBD1. V was pared by 4 bases and J by 8 bases, with 6 bases of the junction left unmatched. Germline CDR1 is SGDLS and CDR2 is YYNGEE. This CDR3 contains 13 residues.

This chain joins TRBV7-6 and TRBJ2-7, with a tentative D call TRBD2 (6 bases). The V gene lost 1 base and the J gene lost 0 bases, with 10 bases spanning the gap. There are 15 residues in the CDR3. Germline V CDR1 and CDR2: SGHVS, FNYEAQ. Here the CDR3 reads CASSLVGGHSYEQYF. CDR3 DNA sequence: TGTGCCAGCAGCTTAGTGGGGGGTCACTCCTACGAGCAGTACTTC.

The V and J genes are TRBV5-4 and TRBJ2-5; 9 nucleotides align to TRBD2. V lost 4 bases to trimming and J lost 2 bases; unmatched junction nucleotides: 6. In germline, CDR1 is SGHNT, CDR2 YYREEE (reference sequence). The CDR3 contains 15 residues. The CDR3 spells CASSPGLAGQETQYF. The CDR3 DNA sequence: TGTGCCAGCAGCCCGGGGCTAGCGGGGCAAGAGACCCAGTACTTC. Complete variable domain (other parts from reference TRBV5-4 and TRBJ2-5): ETGVTQSPTHLIKTRGQQVTLRCSSQSGHNTVSWYQQALGQGPQFIFQYYREEENGRGNFPPRFSGLQFPNYSSELNVNALELDDSALYLCASSPGLAGQETQYFGPGTRLLVL.

In its sample, this clone was seen a few times. The chain couples TRBV2 to TRBJ1-5, with TRBD1 matching 8 bases. The CDR3 covers 14 residues. The V segment lost 3 bases and the J segment 7 bases; nucleotides outside the gene matches: 5. Germline values: CDR1 SNHLY, CDR2 FYNNEI. The CDR3 sequence is CASSEQGAGQPQHF. The CDR3, as DNA: TGTGCCAGCAGTGAGCAGGGGGCAGGACAGCCCCAGCATTTT.

This clone was counted many times. The chain links TRBV7-9 to TRBJ2-1, with 12 bases identical to TRBD2. Germline V CDR1 and CDR2: SEHNR, FQNEAQ (reference sequence). The CDR3 totals 17 residues. V trimming: 5 bases; J trimming: 8 bases; junction bases outside the gene matches: 13. The CDR3 sequence is CASSPTRLAGAPDEQFF. The CDR3 nucleotides read TGTGCCAGCAGCCCAACCCGACTAGCGGGGGCCCCGGATGAGCAGTTCTTC.

This chain links TRBV27 with TRBJ2-2; TRBD2 matches 7 bases. The CDR3 sequence is 15 residues long. Germline loops: CDR1 MNHEY, CDR2 SMNVEV (reference sequence). The V segment lost 10 bases and the J segment 5 bases; nucleotides outside the gene matches: 13. This CDR3 is CATSRSGGWTGELFF. The CDR3 DNA follows: TGTGCCACCAGCCGGTCGGGAGGTTGGACCGGGGAGCTGTTTTTT.

For the CDR3, the DNA is TGTGCCAGTAGTGAGACTAGCGGGGGCCAAGGGCGGTTCTTC. Translation gives CASSETSGGQGRFF. The chain recombines TRBV19 with TRBJ2-1; 12 positions agree with TRBD2. CDR1 is LNHDA and CDR2 is SQIVND in the germline V gene (reference sequence). This CDR3 region has 14 residues. Unmatched junction bases numbered 11, after V lost 5 bases and J lost 15 bases. The entire variable domain, with the rest obtained from reference TRBV19 and TRBJ2-1, is as follows: DGGITQSPKYLFRKEGQNVTLSCEQNLNHDAMYWYRQDPGQGLRLIYYSQIVNDFQKGDIAEGYSVSREKKESFPLTVTSAQKNPTAFYLCASSETSGGQGRFFGPGTRLTVL.

The V gene is TRBV7-8, the J gene TRBJ1-6, with D unclear. Trimming removed 4 bases from V and 0 bases from J, with 13 bases in between. Germline V lookup: CDR1 SGHVS, CDR2 FQNEAQ. The CDR3 is made up of 17 amino acids. The CDR3 sequence is CASSWEEGSSYNSPLHF. The CDR3 DNA reads TGTGCCAGCAGCTGGGAGGAGGGAAGCTCCTATAATTCACCCCTCCACTTT.

The chain links TRBV19 to TRBJ1-5, with a tentative D call TRBD1 (6 bases). CDR1 is LNHDA, CDR2 SQIVND, per germline (reference sequence). The V and J ends lost 8 bases and 0 bases respectively, with 20 bases between them. This CDR3 is 17 amino acids long. The chain's CDR3 is CASGTWSGSYSNQPQHF. CDR3 nucleotides: TGTGCCAGTGGGACATGGTCGGGCTCCTATAGCAATCAGCCCCAGCATTTT. The variable domain in full, completed from reference TRBV19 and TRBJ1-5, reads DGGITQSPKYLFRKEGQNVTLSCEQNLNHDAMYWYRQDPGQGLRLIYYSQIVNDFQKGDIAEGYSVSREKKESFPLTVTSAQKNPTAFYLCASGTWSGSYSNQPQHFGDGTRLSIL.

The chain carries TRBV12-2 and TRBJ2-3; the table assigns TRBD2, which was not confirmed against the DNA. TRBV12-2 is shown as a pseudogene. CDR3 length equals 18 residues. For the CDR3, the DNA is TGTGCAAGTCGCCCAAAACCAAAGCGGGACCTCATCACAGATACGCAGTATTTT. Its translation: CASRPKPKRDLITDTQYF.